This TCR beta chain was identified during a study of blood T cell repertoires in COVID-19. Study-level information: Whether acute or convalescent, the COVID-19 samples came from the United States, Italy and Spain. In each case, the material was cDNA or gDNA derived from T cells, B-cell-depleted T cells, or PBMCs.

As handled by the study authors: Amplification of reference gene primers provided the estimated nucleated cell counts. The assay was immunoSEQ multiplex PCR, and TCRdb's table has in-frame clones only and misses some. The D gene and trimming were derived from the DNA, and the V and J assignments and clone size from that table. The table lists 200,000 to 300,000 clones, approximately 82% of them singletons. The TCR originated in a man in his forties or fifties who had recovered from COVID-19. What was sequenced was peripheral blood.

CDR3 nucleotide sequence: TGTGCCAGCTCACCGGGACTAGCATATGAGCAGTTCTTC. Translated, it gives CASSPGLAYEQFF. The V gene is TRBV18, the J gene TRBJ2-1; 9 bases are shared with TRBD2. The germline CDR1 and CDR2 sequences are KGHSH and LQKENI. The CDR3 has 13 residues. The J segment lost 8 bases and the V segment lost 3 bases, leaving 2 bases of the junction unmatched. The variable domain in full, completed from reference TRBV18 and TRBJ2-1, reads NAGVMQNPRHLVRRRGQEARLRCSPMKGHSHVYWYRQLPEEGLKFMVYLQKENIIDESGMPKERFSAEFPKEGPSILRIQQVVRGDSAAYFCASSPGLAYEQFFGPGTRLTVL.